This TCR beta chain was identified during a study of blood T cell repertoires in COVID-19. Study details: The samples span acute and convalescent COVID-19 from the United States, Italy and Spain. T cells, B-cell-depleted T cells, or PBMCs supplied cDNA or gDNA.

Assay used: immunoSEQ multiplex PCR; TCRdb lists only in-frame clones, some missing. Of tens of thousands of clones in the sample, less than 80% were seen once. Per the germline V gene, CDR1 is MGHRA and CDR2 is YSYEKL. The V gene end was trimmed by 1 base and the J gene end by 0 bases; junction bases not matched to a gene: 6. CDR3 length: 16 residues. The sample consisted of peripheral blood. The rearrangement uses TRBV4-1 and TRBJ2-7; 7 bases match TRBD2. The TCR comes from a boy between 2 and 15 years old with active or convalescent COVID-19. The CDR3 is CASSQGHGGSSYEQYF. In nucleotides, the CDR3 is TGCGCCAGCAGCCAAGGTCACGGGGGGTCCTCCTACGAGCAGTACTTC.